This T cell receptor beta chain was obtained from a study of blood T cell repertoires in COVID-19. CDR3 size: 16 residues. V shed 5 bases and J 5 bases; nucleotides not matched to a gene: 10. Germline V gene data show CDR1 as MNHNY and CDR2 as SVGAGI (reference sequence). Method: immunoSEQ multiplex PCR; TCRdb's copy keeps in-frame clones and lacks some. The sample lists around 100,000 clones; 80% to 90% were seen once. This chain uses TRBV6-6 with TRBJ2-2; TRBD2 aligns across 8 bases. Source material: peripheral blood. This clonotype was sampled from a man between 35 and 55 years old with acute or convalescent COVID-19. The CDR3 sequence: CASSGAGTRRTGELFF. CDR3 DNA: TGTGCCAGCAGTGGGGCCGGGACTAGAAGGACCGGGGAGCTGTTTTTT.